This TCR beta chain was identified during a study of tumor-infiltrating lymphocytes in primary liver carcinoma. Study-wide background: The cohort included men and women aged 30 to 69 years.

cDNA specific to TCR beta was made from approximately 0.55 ug of total RNA, with a constant-region primer employed for priming. Library construction for TCR beta comprised three nested multiplex PCR rounds performed with slightly modified ARM-PCR. It was with TRBV1-TRBV30 forward primers and a C-beta reverse primer that the first two PCR rounds were run, at approximately 9 cycles each. TCRdb fed the multiplex PCR reads into MiXCR, producing one record per CDR3 protein. Of about 200,000 distinct CDR3 sequences listed, around three fifths are singletons. The study extracted blood RNA from unsorted whole blood and also extracted germline DNA. No patient had received treatment, and all had chronic HBV infection. Per germline, CDR1 SGHAT and CDR2 FQNNGV. There are 18 residues in the CDR3. Points on this clonotype: Antigen specificity is unknown. Compared with germline, one end of the junction differs, possibly owing to a read error.

Study-level results: Compared with tumor region pairs, tumor-adjacent and tumor-blood pairs overlapped less. There was no comparison of CD4+ and CD8+ repertoires, as samples were bulk unsorted.

Material for sequencing was peripheral blood. J is TRBJ2-1 and V is TRBV11-2; 9 bases match TRBD1. This clonotype was obtained from an older woman with primary liver carcinoma and hepatitis B virus infection. CDR3: CASSWELGGTGSLNEQFF. In DNA form, the CDR3 reads TGTGCCAGTAGCTGGGAATTAGGAGGGACAGGGTCCCTCAATGAGCAGTTCTTC.